This T cell receptor beta chain is from a study of cytotoxic CD8 clonotypes in ibrutinib-treated CLL. Study-level background: Response sampling came at median 12 months of treatment, ranging about 6 to 36 months.

Germline loops: CDR1 SGHNT, CDR2 YYREEE (reference sequence). This CDR3 region has 13 residues. Trimming left V 6 bases short and J 5 bases short, with 14 bases between. Assay: immunoSEQ multiplex PCR; the TCRdb copy retains only in-frame clones and omits some. The sample consists of 50,000 or so clones, around four fifths of them appearing once. Broader study findings: Sustained-remission and progressing patients diverged in sampling times. Baseline-level clonality went beyond age-matched healthy donors and moved in step with circulating CD8+ T-cell counts. Treatment left the uncommon public clonotypes either contracted or stable in frequency.

This clone showed up just a few times. Its antigen is not identified. The chain combines TRBV5-4 with TRBJ2-5; tentatively, D is TRBD1 or TRBD2 (5 bases each). Sample: PBMCs, taken after 24 months of ibrutinib treatment. This TCR derives from a human donor with chronic lymphocytic leukemia. The CDR3 protein is CASTSGARETQYF. CDR3 nucleotides: TGTGCCAGCACCTCCGGGGCCAGGGAGACCCAGTACTTC.